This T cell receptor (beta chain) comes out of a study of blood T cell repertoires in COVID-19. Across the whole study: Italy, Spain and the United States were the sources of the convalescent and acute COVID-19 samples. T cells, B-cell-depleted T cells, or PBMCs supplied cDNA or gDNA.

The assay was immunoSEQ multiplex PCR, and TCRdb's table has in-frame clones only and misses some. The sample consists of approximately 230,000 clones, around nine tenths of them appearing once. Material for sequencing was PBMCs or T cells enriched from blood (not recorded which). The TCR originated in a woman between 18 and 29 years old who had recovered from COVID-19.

For the CDR3, the DNA is TGTGCCATCAGTGGATGGAGCGGGGGGAACACCGGGGAGCTGTTTTTT. Protein sequence: CAISGWSGGNTGELFF. The rearrangement uses TRBV10-3 and TRBJ2-2; 8 bases line up with TRBD2. This CDR3 is 16 amino acids long. The junction had 5 bases not matched to a gene; V was cut back by 4 bases and J by 1 base. The V gene's germline CDR1 is ENHRY and CDR2 SYGVKD.